This T cell receptor (beta chain) was identified in a study of T cells in Graves' hyperthyroidism and ophthalmopathy. The patients, who ranged from 18 to 65 in age, presented with newly diagnosed hyperthyroidism lasting under 2 months. General study results and limits: Blood also showed most of the thyroid clonotypes that were expanded above 0.001.

CDR1 is LGHDT, CDR2 YNNKEL, per germline (reference sequence). Trimming at V came to 0 bases and at J to 3 bases, leaving 14 bases not matched to a gene. CDR3 length equals 20 residues. Comment on this clonotype: Antigen: not known.

Amplification targeted TCR beta CDR3 regions from RNA transcripts. First-round RT-PCR of the TCR CDR3 relied on the HTBI primer set. MiXCR, run by TCRdb on the multiplex PCR reads, gives a single entry per CDR3 protein. The sample carries roughly 170,000 distinct CDR3 sequences, around 8.9% recorded once. Sequencing was carried out using blood. This receptor was obtained from a woman between 18 and 29 years old with Graves' hyperthyroidism that later progressed to Graves' ophthalmopathy. The chain recombines TRBV3-1 with TRBJ2-3; TRBD2 matches 11 bases. Here the CDR3 reads CASSQEIAGGPEIGTDTQYF. CDR3 DNA sequence: TGTGCCAGCAGCCAAGAAATAGCGGGAGGGCCGGAGATTGGGACAGATACGCAGTATTTT.